This entry is about one T cell receptor (beta chain). The target antigen is unknown. The sample originates from a study of coeliac disease. TCRdb keeps only in-frame clones here, not all; method: immunoSEQ multiplex PCR. The table records 5,400 or so clones, roughly 54% of them present only once. Study findings and constraints: The authors judged this method unsuitable for unbiased gliadin-specific T cell detection. In active celiac disease, intraepithelial and lamina propria TRB and TRG repertoires were less clonal than controls.

Germline V gives CDR1 MGHDK, CDR2 SYGVNS. The CDR3 extends over 16 amino acids. With V trimmed by 8 bases and J by 0 bases, 13 bases remained unmatched. The chain couples TRBV25-1 to TRBJ2-7; 7 bases agree with TRBD1. The receptor was isolated from a woman in her thirties with active celiac disease. The sample comprised intraepithelial lymphocytes from the gut. As DNA, the CDR3 is TGTGCCAGCGCACCCTTCCGGGACAGTATCTCCTACGAGCAGTACTTC. Translated, it gives CASAPFRDSISYEQYF.